This paragraph covers one TCR beta chain sequence. This record belongs to a study of OX40 agonist ivuxolimab in advanced cancers. The CDR3 length is 12 residues. Germline-derived CDR1 and CDR2 are LNHNV and YYDKDF (reference sequence). V was cut by 1 base and J by 6 bases, with 3 bases left in between. The method was immunoSEQ multiplex PCR; TCRdb's version includes in-frame clones alone and lacks a portion of them. The profile shows 65,000 to 95,000 clones, roughly 90% of them singletons. The sequencing used CD4+ or CD8+ T cells sorted from blood, collected in a trial of the OX40 agonist ivuxolimab. V and J are TRBV15 and TRBJ1-4; D is ambiguous. This receptor was identified in an adult with an advanced solid tumor such as melanoma, head and neck, liver or kidney cancer. The CDR3 loop is CATSRGYEKLFF. CDR3 coding DNA: TGTGCCACCAGCAGAGGGTATGAAAAACTGTTTTTT.